The rows below give T cell receptor beta chains drawn from one sample of a study of blood T cell repertoires in COVID-19. Assay used: immunoSEQ multiplex PCR; TCRdb lists only in-frame clones, some missing. The table lists hundreds of thousands of clones, about 89% of them singletons. The sample consisted of peripheral blood. Receptors were obtained from a woman aged 55-70 years who had recovered from COVID-19. The CDR3 runs from the conserved cysteine through the conserved F or W. Fields, in order: CDR3 DNA, CDR3 protein, clone size, J gene, V gene, D gene. A D gene is named only where the DNA matches it firmly. Where a row states a size, it is once, few, many or the class of an expanded clone; other rows omit it.

CDR3nt: TGCAGCGTTGAGTGGCAGGACTCTGGAAACACCATATATTTT; CDR3aa: CSVEWQDSGNTIYF; abundance: NA; j_gene: TRBJ1-3; v_gene: TRBV29-1; d_gene: NA
CDR3nt: TGTGCCAGCAGCTTCCGGGGTTCGGCTGAAGCTTTCTTT; CDR3aa: CASSFRGSAEAFF; abundance: NA; j_gene: TRBJ1-1; v_gene: TRBV7-9; d_gene: NA
CDR3nt: TGTGCCAGCAGCGGGACTAGGTACAATGAGCAGTTCTTC; CDR3aa: CASSGTRYNEQFF; abundance: NA; j_gene: TRBJ2-1; v_gene: TRBV3-1/TRBV3-2; d_gene: TRBD2
CDR3nt: TGTGCCAGTAGTAAATCCGCGGATCCAACTAATGAAAAACTGTTTTTT; CDR3aa: CASSKSADPTNEKLFF; abundance: NA; j_gene: TRBJ1-4; v_gene: TRBV19; d_gene: NA
CDR3nt: TGTGCCAGCATCCCTCCGAGACTTGGTTCAGCTGAAAAACTGTTTTTT; CDR3aa: CASIPPRLGSAEKLFF; abundance: NA; j_gene: TRBJ1-4; v_gene: TRBV27; d_gene: NA
CDR3nt: TGTGCCAGTAGTCCTTACAGGGGGCACGAGACCCAGTACTTC; CDR3aa: CASSPYRGHETQYF; abundance: NA; j_gene: TRBJ2-5; v_gene: TRBV19; d_gene: TRBD1
CDR3nt: TGTGCCAGCAGACCAACCACAGCCAGCGGGGGGATCGGTGAGCAGTTCTTC; CDR3aa: CASRPTTASGGIGEQFF; abundance: NA; j_gene: TRBJ2-1; v_gene: TRBV7-3; d_gene: TRBD2
CDR3nt: TGTGCCAGCAGCCCCCAAGGGGACTATGGCTACACCTTC; CDR3aa: CASSPQGDYGYTF; abundance: once; j_gene: TRBJ1-2; v_gene: TRBV5-5; d_gene: NA
CDR3nt: TGTGCCAGTAGTCAACAGAGAGATCAGCCCCAGCATTTT; CDR3aa: CASSQQRDQPQHF; abundance: NA; j_gene: TRBJ1-5; v_gene: TRBV19; d_gene: NA
CDR3nt: TGTGCCAGCAGCTGGGACAACTTTTACGAGCAGTACTTC; CDR3aa: CASSWDNFYEQYF; abundance: NA; j_gene: TRBJ2-7; v_gene: TRBV5-4; d_gene: NA
CDR3nt: TGTGCCAGCAGCCGACTCGGGACAGGCGGATCAACTAATGAAAAACTGTTTTTT; CDR3aa: CASSRLGTGGSTNEKLFF; abundance: NA; j_gene: TRBJ1-4; v_gene: TRBV14; d_gene: TRBD1
CDR3nt: TGTGCCAGCAGCCCTTGGACAGGGGGACATCCGTTAGGCTCACCCCTCCACTTT; CDR3aa: CASSPWTGGHPLGSPLHF; abundance: NA; j_gene: TRBJ1-6; v_gene: TRBV5-6; d_gene: TRBD1
CDR3nt: TGTGCCAGCAGCTCATATAGACAAGAGACCCAGTACTTC; CDR3aa: CASSSYRQETQYF; abundance: few; j_gene: TRBJ2-5; v_gene: TRBV27; d_gene: NA
CDR3nt: TGTGCCATCAGTGACCCGAGGCGGGGAGTAACAGATACGCAGTATTTT; CDR3aa: CAISDPRRGVTDTQYF; abundance: NA; j_gene: TRBJ2-3; v_gene: TRBV10-3; d_gene: NA
CDR3nt: TGTGCCAGCAGCAGCAACAGGGAGAGCCACGTCGAGCAGTACTTC; CDR3aa: CASSSNRESHVEQYF; abundance: NA; j_gene: TRBJ2-7; v_gene: TRBV7-9; d_gene: NA
CDR3nt: TGTGCCAGCCACGAGTTGCTTAATGAAAAACTGTTTTTT; CDR3aa: CASHELLNEKLFF; abundance: NA; j_gene: TRBJ1-4; v_gene: TRBV2; d_gene: NA
CDR3nt: TGTGCCAGCAGGGACAGGAATTATTACGAGCAGTACTTC; CDR3aa: CASRDRNYYEQYF; abundance: NA; j_gene: TRBJ2-7; v_gene: TRBV6-5; d_gene: TRBD1
CDR3nt: TGTGCCAGCAGTTTAGCCCTCGGAGCTTTCTTT; CDR3aa: CASSLALGAFF; abundance: NA; j_gene: TRBJ1-1; v_gene: TRBV12-3/TRBV12-4; d_gene: NA
CDR3nt: TGTGCCAGCAGTGTAGGCAGGGAAATCTATGGCTACACCTTC; CDR3aa: CASSVGREIYGYTF; abundance: NA; j_gene: TRBJ1-2; v_gene: TRBV2; d_gene: NA
CDR3nt: TGTGCCAGCAGCCGCCCGGGCGGGGTGGAGGAGACCCAGTACTTC; CDR3aa: CASSRPGGVEETQYF; abundance: NA; j_gene: TRBJ2-5; v_gene: TRBV3-1/TRBV3-2; d_gene: NA
CDR3nt: TGTGCCAGCAGCCTGGGGACAGGATGGGGATACGAGCAGTACTTC; CDR3aa: CASSLGTGWGYEQYF; abundance: NA; j_gene: TRBJ2-7; v_gene: TRBV14; d_gene: TRBD1
CDR3nt: TGTGCCAGTAGCCGGGAACGCACAGATACGCAGTATTTT; CDR3aa: CASSRERTDTQYF; abundance: NA; j_gene: TRBJ2-3; v_gene: TRBV19; d_gene: NA
CDR3nt: TGTGCCAGCAGTTACCTCCCGACACGTCTTTTTGAGCAGTACTTC; CDR3aa: CASSYLPTRLFEQYF; abundance: NA; j_gene: TRBJ2-7; v_gene: TRBV6-5; d_gene: NA
CDR3nt: TGTGCCAGTTCTAAACTAGCGGGGGGGCAGGGTGAGCAGTTCTTC; CDR3aa: CASSKLAGGQGEQFF; abundance: NA; j_gene: TRBJ2-1; v_gene: TRBV2; d_gene: TRBD2
CDR3nt: TGTGCCAGCAGTGAATACTATTTAGGGGCGAACACTGAAGCTTTCTTT; CDR3aa: CASSEYYLGANTEAFF; abundance: NA; j_gene: TRBJ1-1; v_gene: TRBV25-1; d_gene: NA
CDR3nt: TGCGCCAGCAGCCAATGGGACAGGGGCCAAGAGACCCAGTACTTC; CDR3aa: CASSQWDRGQETQYF; abundance: NA; j_gene: TRBJ2-5; v_gene: TRBV4-1; d_gene: TRBD1
CDR3nt: TGTGCCAGCTCACCACGGGGGACAGCCGATTTTAGCAATCAGCCCCAGCATTTT; CDR3aa: CASSPRGTADFSNQPQHF; abundance: NA; j_gene: TRBJ1-5; v_gene: TRBV18; d_gene: TRBD1
CDR3nt: TGTGCCAGCTCACCAGTGAGGAACGAGCAGTACTTC; CDR3aa: CASSPVRNEQYF; abundance: NA; j_gene: TRBJ2-7; v_gene: TRBV18; d_gene: NA
CDR3nt: TGCGCCAGCAGTCAATCGGCAGGCTCCTACGAGCAGTACTTC; CDR3aa: CASSQSAGSYEQYF; abundance: NA; j_gene: TRBJ2-7; v_gene: TRBV23-1; d_gene: NA
CDR3nt: TGTGCCAGCAGCTTAGCTGGAGGGCGCACAGATACGCAGTATTTT; CDR3aa: CASSLAGGRTDTQYF; abundance: NA; j_gene: TRBJ2-3; v_gene: TRBV7-6; d_gene: NA
CDR3nt: TGTGCCAGCAGTTACTCGATTACGGGGAATTCACCCCTCCACTTT; CDR3aa: CASSYSITGNSPLHF; abundance: once; j_gene: TRBJ1-6; v_gene: TRBV6-5; d_gene: NA
CDR3nt: TGTGCCACCAGTGATTTTATGGGACTAGGAGACAATGAGCAGTTCTTC; CDR3aa: CATSDFMGLGDNEQFF; abundance: NA; j_gene: TRBJ2-1; v_gene: TRBV24-1; d_gene: TRBD2
CDR3nt: TGCGCCAGCAGCTCACAGGAGGGAAAGGCTGAAGCTTTCTTT; CDR3aa: CASSSQEGKAEAFF; abundance: NA; j_gene: TRBJ1-1; v_gene: TRBV5-1; d_gene: NA
CDR3nt: TGTGCCAGCAGCTTTACTAGCAGGTCCTACAATGAGCAGTTCTTC; CDR3aa: CASSFTSRSYNEQFF; abundance: NA; j_gene: TRBJ2-1; v_gene: TRBV7-2; d_gene: NA
CDR3nt: TGCAGCGGCCAGGGACAGCCGAACACTGAAGCTTTCTTT; CDR3aa: CSGQGQPNTEAFF; abundance: few; j_gene: TRBJ1-1; v_gene: TRBV29-1; d_gene: TRBD1
CDR3nt: TGTGCCAGCAGACCTCAGACAGGCATGAACACTGAAGCTTTCTTT; CDR3aa: CASRPQTGMNTEAFF; abundance: NA; j_gene: TRBJ1-1; v_gene: TRBV6-1; d_gene: NA
CDR3nt: TGTGCCAGCAGCTTAGGACAGGGGCCGAACTATGGCTACACCTTC; CDR3aa: CASSLGQGPNYGYTF; abundance: NA; j_gene: TRBJ1-2; v_gene: TRBV7-3; d_gene: TRBD1
CDR3nt: TGTGCCAGCAGCCGACTTAGCGGGGGCTCTTACAATGAGCAGTTCTTC; CDR3aa: CASSRLSGGSYNEQFF; abundance: NA; j_gene: TRBJ2-1; v_gene: TRBV3-1/TRBV3-2; d_gene: TRBD2
CDR3nt: TGTGCCAGCTCACCCCAGGGGAGGGATTCACCCCTCCACTTT; CDR3aa: CASSPQGRDSPLHF; abundance: NA; j_gene: TRBJ1-6; v_gene: TRBV18; d_gene: NA
CDR3nt: TGTGCCAGCAGTCCTTTATACGAGCAGTACTTC; CDR3aa: CASSPLYEQYF; abundance: NA; j_gene: TRBJ2-7; v_gene: TRBV6-6; d_gene: NA
CDR3nt: TGTGCCAGCAGCCAACCCGGCGGGGAGACCCAGTACTTC; CDR3aa: CASSQPGGETQYF; abundance: NA; j_gene: TRBJ2-5; v_gene: TRBV3-1/TRBV3-2; d_gene: NA